Each of the 6 T cell receptor beta chains below was sequenced from the same sample in a study of T cell responses to AZD1222 COVID-19 vaccine. Clones were sequenced by immunoSEQ multiplex PCR, and TCRdb holds only the in-frame ones, with some missing. This table has around 26,000 clones, just over 85% appearing once. The sequencing here drew on peripheral blood, taken 28 days after the second AZD1222 dose. All receptors come from an adult who received the AZD1222 COVID-19 vaccine.

This clone appeared a single time. This rearrangement joins TRBV7-8 to TRBJ1-5; 9 bases are a match to TRBD1. Germline CDR1 reads SGHVS; CDR2 reads FQNEAQ. The J segment lost 5 bases and the V segment lost 4 bases, leaving 0 bases of the junction unmatched. The CDR3 extends over 13 amino acids. This CDR3 is CASSWTGDQPQHF. CDR3 sequence (DNA): TGTGCCAGCAGCTGGACAGGGGATCAGCCCCAGCATTTT.

The chain couples TRBV9 to TRBJ2-7; maybe TRBD2 (6 bases). CDR1 and CDR2 (germline): SGDLS, YYNGEE. V dropped 3 bases and J dropped 7 bases, with 14 bases sitting between them. This CDR3 has 13 amino acids. The CDR3: CASSAEGLREQYF. CDR3 nucleotides: TGTGCCAGCAGCGCGGAGGGCCTCCGGGAGCAGTACTTC.

The chain couples TRBV10-3 to TRBJ1-6; D is unclear. The germline V gene has CDR1 ENHRY and CDR2 SYGVKD. V dropped 3 bases and J dropped 10 bases, with 7 bases sitting between them. The CDR3 runs to 12 residues. The CDR3 coding sequence is TGTGCCATCAGTGAAATGGAGTCACCCCTCCACTTT. Translation gives CAISEMESPLHF.

The genes are TRBV4-3 and TRBJ2-7; TRBD1 might be the D (6 bases). CDR3 length: 15 amino acids. CDR1 and CDR2 (germline): LGHNA, YSLEER. CDR3 DNA sequence: TGCGCTGCAAAAAAGGAGAGAGGGGGCTCCTACGAGCAGTACTTC. Translated, it gives CAAKKERGGSYEQYF.

The chain has TRBV5-4 and TRBJ1-2, with TRBD1 identical over 7 bases. Trimming cost V 0 bases and J 4 bases; bases outside gene matches: 3. The V gene's germline CDR1 is SGHNT and CDR2 YYREEE (reference sequence). The CDR3 totals 14 residues. The CDR3 here is CASSLGGQSYGYTF. The CDR3 bases are TGTGCCAGCAGCTTGGGGGGACAGTCCTATGGCTACACCTTC.

Written as DNA, the CDR3 is TGTGCCAGCAGCTGGACTAGCGGGGGGCACAATGAGCAGTTCTTC. It translates to CASSWTSGGHNEQFF. The J gene is TRBJ2-1, the V gene TRBV11-2; 14 nucleotides align to TRBD2. The CDR3 is 15 amino acids. Germline V CDR1 and CDR2: SGHAT, FQNNGV. J lost 5 bases, V lost 4 bases, and 1 base had no gene match. The complete variable domain, with remaining parts taken from reference TRBV11-2 and TRBJ2-1, reads EAGVAQSPRYKIIEKRQSVAFWCNPISGHATLYWYQQILGQGPKLLIQFQNNGVVDDSQLPKDRFSAERLKGVDSTLKIQPAKLEDSAVYLCASSWTSGGHNEQFFGPGTRLTVL.